This TCR beta chain was recorded in a study of molecular identifiers for immune sequencing clone quantification. As for the study in general: In the replicates, RNA derived from roughly 20,000 or 100,000 naive CD8 cells was divided into five parts, and four were sequenced.

Concerning this clonotype: Antigen: not known.

Preparation of the bulk TCR libraries relied on previously described methods and listed TCR primers. TCRdb processed the PCR reads anew with MiXCR; each CDR3 protein has one entry. There are under 350,000 distinct CDR3 sequences in the sample; about 22% occur only once, and approximately 0.74% lies in the top ten. The CDR3 runs to 16 residues. Germline V gene data show CDR1 as SGHRS and CDR2 as YFSETQ. The V segment lost 4 bases and the J segment 6 bases; nucleotides outside the gene matches: 7. Study observations and caveats: For effector cells, clones above 20 RNA copies held over 98% of molecules; for naive cells, under 1%.

J is TRBJ2-3 and V is TRBV5-1; 14 bases are shared with TRBD2. The sequence derives from a human donor in good health. Some libraries in this study had Jurkat cell RNA spiked in. Sequences were obtained from naive CD8+ T cells from blood, with Jurkat cell RNA spiked in. Subset described: FACS-sorted CD8+CD4-CCR7+CD45RA+ naive T cells. CDR3 loop: CASSPGLAGGGDTQYF. As DNA, the CDR3 is TGCGCCAGCAGCCCTGGACTAGCGGGAGGAGGTGATACGCAGTATTTT.